Listed here are 21 T cell receptor beta chains from one sample, sequenced in a study of blood T cell repertoires in COVID-19. Only in-frame clones appear in the TCRdb table, and some are missing; sequencing was by immunoSEQ multiplex PCR. The top ten clones hold about 15% of a sample with 200,000 to 250,000 clones, 88% of them seen once. The specimen was PBMCs or T cells enriched from blood (not recorded which). These receptors originate from a woman aged 45 to 65 with acute COVID-19.

The chain couples TRBV5-6 to TRBJ1-5; 8 nucleotides match TRBD1. Germline trimming cut 4 bases from V and 7 bases from J; bases unmatched to any gene: 7. Germline V gene lookup returns CDR1 SGHDT and CDR2 YYEEEE. The length of the CDR3 is 14 residues. CDR3 residues: CASSIQGVQQPQHF. DNA for the CDR3: TGTGCCAGCAGCATACAGGGGGTTCAGCAGCCCCAGCATTTT.

The J gene is TRBJ1-2, the V gene TRBV7-2, with 9 bases that match TRBD1. Germline CDR1 reads SGHTA; CDR2 reads FQGNSA. The CDR3 is 15 amino acids. After removal of 11 bases from V and 5 bases from J, the junction contained 15 bases not matched to a gene. This CDR3 is CALRGDRDNWYGYTF. CDR3 bases: TGTGCCCTGCGGGGGGACAGGGATAATTGGTATGGCTACACCTTC.

The chain carries TRBV7-2 and TRBJ2-7, with 7 bases identical to TRBD1. Losses at the gene ends were 1 base for V and 2 bases for J; bases not matched to a gene: 2. The germline CDR1 and CDR2 sequences are SGHTA and FQGNSA. The CDR3 has 14 amino acids. CDR3 nucleotides: TGTGCCAGCAGCTTAGGGGGGACAGCCTACGAGCAGTACTTC. This encodes CASSLGGTAYEQYF.

The chain combines TRBV7-6 with TRBJ2-5; D is unresolved. The V gene lost 4 bases and the J gene lost 5 bases, with 8 bases spanning the gap. Germline V lookup: CDR1 SGHVS, CDR2 FNYEAQ. The CDR3 covers 12 residues. CDR3 protein: CASSYSWETQYF. The CDR3 nucleotides are TGTGCCAGCAGCTATAGCTGGGAGACCCAGTACTTC. The whole variable domain, remainder taken from reference TRBV7-6 and TRBJ2-5, is GAGVSQSPRYKVTKRGQDVALRCDPISGHVSLYWYRQALGQGPEFLTYFNYEAQQDKSGLPNDRFSAERPEGSISTLTIQRTEQRDSAMYRCASSYSWETQYFGPGTRLLVL.

The V call is TRBV18, the J call TRBJ2-1; D gene uncertain. Germline CDR1 reads KGHSH; CDR2 reads LQKENI. V lost 3 bases and J 8 bases, leaving 14 bases between the germline ends. The CDR3 contains 14 residues. The CDR3 sequence is CASSPLGHEDEQFF. CDR3 sequence (DNA): TGTGCCAGCTCACCCCTCGGCCACGAGGATGAGCAGTTCTTC.

The genes are TRBV28 and TRBJ1-4; unclear D gene. Looked up from germline, CDR1 is MDHEN and CDR2 is SYDVKM. V shed 10 bases and J shed 10 bases, with 13 bases lying between them. The length of the CDR3 is 11 residues. The CDR3 DNA is TGTGCCACATCAGTAACGGGAAAACTGTTTTTT. Protein sequence: CATSVTGKLFF.

The chain recombines TRBV27 with TRBJ2-7, with unresolved D. Looked up from germline, CDR1 is MNHEY and CDR2 is SMNVEV (reference sequence). The ends were cut back, 3 bases at V and 6 bases at J, with 18 bases in the middle. CDR3 length equals 15 residues. The CDR3 nucleotides are TGTGCCAGCAGTTTTCGGATCCGGAGTTTGGGCGAGCAGTACTTC. Translating it yields CASSFRIRSLGEQYF.

V gene TRBV6-1 combines with J gene TRBJ1-5; no definite D call. The CDR3 has 14 amino acids. Germline values: CDR1 MNHNS, CDR2 SASEGT. V dropped 1 base and J dropped 7 bases, with 11 bases sitting between them. The CDR3 coding sequence is TGTGCCAGCAGTGAAGGGTCGGGTAGCCAGCCCCAGCATTTT. Its translation is CASSEGSGSQPQHF.

CDR3 loop: CASSARGNEQFF. CDR3 nucleotides: TGTGCCAGCAGCGCTCGGGGCAATGAGCAGTTCTTC. J is TRBJ2-1 and V is TRBV9, with D perhaps TRBD2 (5 bases). V lost 3 bases and J lost 6, with 7 bases in between. Germline V gene sequence: CDR1 SGDLS, CDR2 YYNGEE. This CDR3 contains 12 residues.

The V and J genes are TRBV7-2 and TRBJ2-1, with D uncertain. The CDR3 spans 14 residues. The V end lost 5 bases, the J end lost 2 bases, and 10 bases lay between the germline ends. Per the germline V gene, CDR1 is SGHTA and CDR2 is FQGNSA. The CDR3 spells CASSPHSPYNEQFF. The DNA of the CDR3 is TGTGCCAGCAGCCCCCACAGTCCCTACAATGAGCAGTTCTTC. Based on the CDR3 plus reference TRBV7-2 and TRBJ2-1, the full variable domain is GAGVSQSPSNKVTEKGKDVELRCDPISGHTALYWYRQSLGQGLEFLIYFQGNSAPDKSGLPSDRFSAERTGGSVSTLTIQRTQQEDSAVYLCASSPHSPYNEQFFGPGTRLTVL.

This clone has more than one count but fewer than ten. V gene TRBV7-9 combines with J gene TRBJ2-7; weak D call: TRBD1 (5 bases). Germline CDR1 reads SEHNR; CDR2 reads FQNEAQ (reference sequence). CDR3 length equals 15 residues. The V end lost 1 base, the J end lost 2 bases, and 12 bases lay between the germline ends. CDR3 protein: CASSLVSGRAYEQYF. DNA for the CDR3: TGTGCCAGCAGCTTAGTGTCTGGCAGGGCCTACGAGCAGTACTTC.

The sample holds one count of this clone. V is TRBV9 and J is TRBJ2-1, with TRBD2 matching 12 bases. Germline CDR1 reads SGDLS; CDR2 reads YYNGEE. The junction had 5 bases not matched to a gene; V was cut back by 4 bases and J by 0 bases. The CDR3 has 17 amino acids. The CDR3 nucleotides read TGTGCCAGCAGCTCCCGGACTAGCGGGATCTCCTACAATGAGCAGTTCTTC. It translates to CASSSRTSGISYNEQFF.

V is TRBV15 and J is TRBJ2-7, with D perhaps matching TRBD1 (6 bases). Trimming shortened V by 0 bases and J by 3 bases, and 15 bases separated the two germline ends. CDR1 and CDR2 from the germline V gene are LNHNV and YYDKDF (reference sequence). This CDR3 is built from 16 residues. In DNA form, the CDR3 reads TGTGCCACCAGCAGAGATCTCTCGGGACACCTCTACGAGCAGTACTTC. Translation: CATSRDLSGHLYEQYF.

A word on this clone: The same CDR3 also results from other DNA sequences found in this sample. The genes are TRBV28 and TRBJ2-3; 11 bases agree with TRBD1. V shed 8 bases and J 2 bases; nucleotides not matched to a gene: 3. Germline values: CDR1 MDHEN, CDR2 SYDVKM. This CDR3 spans 14 amino acids. This CDR3 is CASLDRGLTDTQYF. The CDR3 DNA reads as TGTGCCAGCCTGGACAGGGGGCTCACAGATACGCAGTATTTT. Together with reference TRBV28 and TRBJ2-3, the CDR3 gives the full variable domain: DVKVTQSSRYLVKRTGEKVFLECVQDMDHENMFWYRQDPGLGLRLIYFSYDVKMKEKGDIPEGYSVSREKKERFSLILESASTNQTSMYLCASLDRGLTDTQYFGPGTRLTVL.

The chain is built from TRBV19 and TRBJ2-3; 7 bases align to TRBD2. Germline trimming cut 5 bases from V and 1 base from J; bases unmatched to any gene: 15. Germline CDR1 is LNHDA and CDR2 is SQIVND (reference sequence). This CDR3 spans 18 amino acids. CDR3 coding DNA: TGTGCCAGTAGTTATTCCGGGACTATGGGTCGTGGCACAGATACGCAGTATTTT. Translation gives CASSYSGTMGRGTDTQYF.

V and J are TRBV21-1 and TRBJ1-5. TRBV21-1 is tagged as a pseudogene. This CDR3 has 19 residues. CDR3 sequence: CASSTPGGGVYKEIQPQHF. The CDR3 nucleotides are TGTGCCAGCAGCACACCGGGCGGGGGGGTATACAAAGAGATTCAGCCCCAGCATTTT.

The chain joins TRBV18 to TRBJ1-4; D is unresolved. The CDR3 extends over 15 amino acids. From germline, CDR1 is KGHSH and CDR2 LQKENI. With 5 bases removed from V and 0 bases from J, the gap between germline ends came to 10 bases. The CDR3 is CASSKDFATNEKLFF. CDR3 coding DNA: TGTGCCAGCTCAAAGGACTTTGCAACTAATGAAAAACTGTTTTTT.

This sequence joins TRBV7-2 and TRBJ2-7, with D tentatively TRBD1 (6 bases). Germline V gene data show CDR1 as SGHTA and CDR2 as FQGNSA. This CDR3 spans 17 amino acids. Trimming left V 6 bases short and J 7 bases short, with 28 bases between. CDR3 bases: TGTGCCAGCAGGCCCCGGGACGGGACAAGAGCACTGGGGGAGCAGTACTTC. Protein product: CASRPRDGTRALGEQYF. The complete variable domain, with remaining parts taken from reference TRBV7-2 and TRBJ2-7, reads GAGVSQSPSNKVTEKGKDVELRCDPISGHTALYWYRQSLGQGLEFLIYFQGNSAPDKSGLPSDRFSAERTGGSVSTLTIQRTQQEDSAVYLCASRPRDGTRALGEQYFGPGTRLTVT.

The chain combines TRBV5-1 with TRBJ2-1; 16 bases line up with TRBD2. The CDR3 has 18 residues. The germline V gene encodes CDR1 SGHRS and CDR2 YFSETQ. With 4 bases clipped from V and 4 bases from J, the junction kept 8 bases outside the gene matches. The CDR3 protein is CASSTGLAGGTKYNEQFF. The CDR3 region has the DNA TGCGCCAGCAGCACGGGACTAGCGGGAGGGACGAAATACAATGAGCAGTTCTTC.

This chain connects TRBV7-9 to TRBJ1-1; no clear D gene. The germline V gene has CDR1 SEHNR and CDR2 FQNEAQ (reference sequence). This CDR3 is built from 17 residues. Trimming removed 1 base from V and 1 base from J, with 16 bases in between. The CDR3 loop reads CASSLGLGLHGNTEAFF. CDR3 nucleotide sequence: TGTGCCAGCAGCTTAGGGCTGGGCCTTCATGGGAACACTGAAGCTTTCTTT.

This clone was seen a few times. The chain links TRBV2 to TRBJ2-7; D is unresolved. V lost 6 bases, J lost 2 bases, and 11 bases lay in between. This CDR3 spans 13 amino acids. From germline, CDR1 is SNHLY and CDR2 FYNNEI. CDR3 amino acids: CASRKTYAYEQYF. Here the CDR3 DNA reads TGTGCCAGCAGGAAGACATACGCCTACGAGCAGTACTTC.